This is a list of T cell receptor beta chains from one sample in a study of cytomegalovirus exposure and HLA in healthy donors. Libraries were prepared by immunoSEQ multiplex PCR; TCRdb keeps only in-frame clonotypes and omits some of them. This sample lists 60,000 to 100,000 clones; its ten largest clones have about 4.6%. The sample was PBMCs. Receptors originate from a man aged 25 to 45 in good health and CMV-seronegative. Both conserved end residues are part of each CDR3. Fields, in order: J gene, V gene, D gene, CDR3 length, CDR3 protein, CDR3 DNA. A D gene is named only where the DNA matches it firmly.

>TRBJ1-5|TRBV9|-|14
CASSTDPGKQPQHF
TGTGCCAGCAGCACCGACCCAGGGAAACAGCCCCAGCATTTT
>TRBJ2-5|TRBV9|-|13
CASSPPYQETQYF
TGTGCCAGCAGCCCCCCGTACCAAGAGACCCAGTACTTC
>TRBJ2-7|TRBV30|TRBD1|13
CAWSVGTGYEQYF
TGTGCCTGGAGTGTAGGGACAGGCTACGAGCAGTACTTC
>TRBJ2-3|TRBV5-1|TRBD2|15
CASSLYGGGTDTQYF
TGCGCCAGCAGCTTGTATGGGGGGGGCACAGATACGCAGTATTTT
>TRBJ2-6|TRBV5-6|TRBD1|17
CASSFPGTALGANVLTF
TGTGCCAGCAGCTTCCCCGGGACAGCCCTAGGAGCCAACGTCCTGACTTTC
>TRBJ1-5|TRBV9|-|15
CASSSLTGPNQPQHF
TGTGCCAGCAGCTCCTTGACGGGTCCCAATCAGCCCCAGCATTTT
>TRBJ2-2|TRBV5-1|TRBD2|16
CASSLIAGGNTGELFF
TGCGCCAGCAGCTTGATTGCGGGGGGGAACACCGGGGAGCTGTTTTTT
>TRBJ1-1|TRBV9|-|13
CASSLGVLTEAFF
TGTGCCAGCAGCCTAGGAGTCCTCACTGAAGCTTTCTTT
>TRBJ2-5|TRBV19|TRBD2|15
CASSRLAGGAKTQYF
TGTGCCAGTAGTAGACTAGCGGGGGGCGCGAAGACCCAGTACTTC
>TRBJ1-2|TRBV9|-|15
CASSVPRMGGYGYTF
TGTGCCAGCAGCGTACCTAGGATGGGTGGTTATGGCTACACCTTC
>TRBJ2-1|TRBV11-2|-|14
CASSLDTVYNEQFF
TGTGCCAGCAGCTTAGATACAGTTTACAATGAGCAGTTCTTC
>TRBJ1-1|TRBV6-1|-|14
CASFEDWQTTEAFF
TGTGCCAGCTTCGAGGATTGGCAGACCACTGAAGCTTTCTTT
>TRBJ2-2|TRBV4-1|TRBD2|18
CASSERLAGGFYGGELFF
TGCGCCAGCAGCGAGAGACTAGCGGGGGGGTTCTACGGCGGGGAGCTGTTTTTT
>TRBJ2-5|TRBV5-1|-|14
CASSLRSVEETQYF
TGCGCCAGCAGCTTACGGTCCGTGGAAGAGACCCAGTACTTC
>TRBJ2-3|TRBV29-1|TRBD1|15
CSVRGTGGVADTQYF
TGCAGCGTTAGAGGGACAGGGGGAGTAGCAGATACGCAGTATTTT
>TRBJ1-3|TRBV6-4|TRBD1|15
CASKLKQGTGNTIYF
TGTGCCAGCAAGCTAAAACAGGGGACCGGAAACACCATATATTTT
>TRBJ2-2|TRBV4-1|TRBD2|15
CASGRGDPNTGELFF
TGCGCCAGCGGGCGGGGGGACCCGAACACCGGGGAGCTGTTTTTT
>TRBJ1-1|TRBV5-1|-|14
CASSLRQQNTEAFF
TGCGCCAGCAGCTTGAGACAGCAGAACACTGAAGCTTTCTTT
>TRBJ2-7|TRBV6-1|TRBD1|14
CASKRGTGNYEQYF
TGTGCCAGCAAAAGGGGGACAGGGAACTACGAGCAGTACTTC
>TRBJ2-7|TRBV5-1|-|16
CASSSSSEALSYEQYF
TGCGCCAGCAGCTCGTCCTCGGAGGCTCTTTCCTACGAGCAGTACTTC
>TRBJ1-2|TRBV10-3|-|15
CAISPMTASNYGYTF
TGTGCCATCAGCCCAATGACAGCCTCTAACTATGGCTACACCTTC
>TRBJ2-5|TRBV6-5|-|13
CASSRGYQETQYF
TGTGCCAGCAGTAGGGGTTACCAAGAGACCCAGTACTTC
>TRBJ2-1|TRBV27|-|15
CASRGRGIWELEQFF
TGTGCCAGCAGGGGCCGGGGGATCTGGGAGTTAGAGCAGTTCTTC
>TRBJ2-1|TRBV15|TRBD2|15
CATSNLAAIDNEQFF
TGTGCCACCAGCAACCTAGCGGCTATCGACAATGAGCAGTTCTTC
>TRBJ1-5|TRBV7-9|-|14
CASSLATGPQPQHF
TGTGCCAGCAGCTTAGCTACAGGGCCACAGCCCCAGCATTTT
>TRBJ2-7|TRBV5-4|-|12
CASSLRPYEQYF
TGTGCCAGCAGCCTACGCCCCTACGAGCAGTACTTC
>TRBJ2-3|TRBV7-9|-|12
CASSPTTDTQYF
TGTGCCAGCAGCCCTACCACAGATACGCAGTATTTT
>TRBJ2-4|TRBV18|TRBD2|16
CASSPLAGLAKNIQYF
TGTGCCAGCTCACCACTAGCGGGACTAGCCAAAAACATTCAGTACTTC
>TRBJ1-1|TRBV7-6|-|17
CASSPFPGFVMNTEAFF
TGTGCCAGCAGCCCGTTCCCCGGGTTTGTGATGAACACTGAAGCTTTCTTT
>TRBJ2-5|TRBV6-5|TRBD2|15
CASSPSTSGRQTQYF
TGTGCCAGCAGCCCGTCGACTAGCGGGAGACAGACCCAGTACTTC
>TRBJ2-1|TRBV30|-|13
CAWRGRGYNEQFF
TGTGCCTGGAGGGGAAGGGGTTACAATGAGCAGTTCTTC
>TRBJ1-2|TRBV29-1|TRBD1|14
CSVEAGQGLWGYTF
TGCAGCGTTGAGGCTGGACAGGGGCTGTGGGGCTACACCTTC
>TRBJ1-4|TRBV30|TRBD1|13
CAWNDRVGEKLFF
TGTGCCTGGAACGACAGGGTTGGTGAAAAACTGTTTTTT
>TRBJ2-5|TRBV29-1|TRBD2|13
CSAGGENGETQYF
TGCAGCGCCGGGGGGGAGAATGGGGAGACCCAGTACTTC
>TRBJ2-5|TRBV10-3|TRBD2|13
CASRRGLEETQYF
TGTGCCTCCCGCCGAGGACTAGAAGAGACCCAGTACTTC
>TRBJ2-7|TRBV6-5|-|13
CASSYSYGYEQYF
TGTGCCAGCAGTTACTCATACGGTTACGAGCAGTACTTC
>TRBJ1-2|TRBV6-6|-|13
CASSPTGFYGYTF
TGTGCCAGCAGTCCAACAGGGTTCTATGGCTACACCTTC
>TRBJ2-1|TRBV18|TRBD2|12
CASSPRTSGWIF
TGTGCCAGCTCACCCCGGACTAGCGGTTGGATCTTC
>TRBJ2-5|TRBV6-6|TRBD2|16
CASSSLAGGSQETQYF
TGTGCCAGCAGTTCACTAGCGGGGGGTTCTCAAGAGACCCAGTACTTC
>TRBJ2-3|TRBV11-3|TRBD2|16
CASSLELAGGGDTQYF
TGTGCCAGCAGCTTAGAACTAGCGGGAGGGGGAGATACGCAGTATTTT